These T cell receptor beta chains were read from a single sample in a study of T-cell reconstitution after alpha-beta-depleted transplantation in children. TCRdb processed the PCR reads anew with MiXCR; each CDR3 protein has one entry. Of 190,000 or so distinct CDR3 sequences listed, around 7% are singletons. The sample was PBMCs from the stem cell graft donor, taken from the stem cell graft. The receptors were sampled from a human donor who donated a stem cell graft to a child with Wiskott-Aldrich syndrome. Both conserved end residues are part of each CDR3. Fields, in order: CDR3 DNA, CDR3 protein, clone size, V gene, D gene, J gene. A D gene is named only where the DNA matches it firmly. Size is omitted from some rows. Given values are once, few, many or a class for expanded clones.

DNA: TGTGCCACCAGGAGTGGGGTGGGGGGCATCCCGAACAGCACAGATACGCAGTATTTT; CDR3: CATRSGVGGIPNSTDTQYF; size: many; V: TRBV24-1; D: NA; J: TRBJ2-3
DNA: TGCAGTGCTAGATCCCAGGGGGCGCGTGTTCAAGATACGCAGTATTTT; CDR3: CSARSQGARVQDTQYF; size: many; V: TRBV20-1; D: TRBD1; J: TRBJ2-3
DNA: TGTGCCAGCAGCCCCCAGGGGTTGACTGAAGCTTTCTTT; CDR3: CASSPQGLTEAFF; size: few; V: TRBV6-1; D: NA; J: TRBJ1-1
DNA: TGCAGCGTTGAAGATGTGCGTACACGGTACTTC; CDR3: CSVEDVRTRYF; size: many; V: TRBV29-1; D: NA; J: TRBJ2-7
DNA: TGTGCCAGCAGTCTCAGGGTGCCGAACACCGGGGAGCTGTTTTTT; CDR3: CASSLRVPNTGELFF; size: many; V: TRBV6-1; D: NA; J: TRBJ2-2
DNA: TGTGCCAGCAGCCAAGTCTTTAGACAGGGGGCATACAATGAGCAGTTCTTC; CDR3: CASSQVFRQGAYNEQFF; size: few; V: TRBV4-2; D: TRBD1; J: TRBJ2-1
DNA: TGTGCCAGCAGTGAAGACTTGGGAGCAGGGGGCACTAATGAAAAACTGTTTTTT; CDR3: CASSEDLGAGGTNEKLFF; size: few; V: TRBV25-1; D: TRBD1; J: TRBJ1-4
DNA: TGTGCCAGCAGTCCCCGGACCTACACAGATACGCAGTATTTT; CDR3: CASSPRTYTDTQYF; size: many; V: TRBV12-3/TRBV12-4; D: NA; J: TRBJ2-3
DNA: TGCAGTGCTCTATCCGACAGGGGAACCTATGGCTACACCTTC; CDR3: CSALSDRGTYGYTF; size: NA; V: TRBV20-1; D: TRBD1; J: TRBJ1-2
DNA: TGCGCCAGCAGCCTAGGGCTAGGCACAGATACGCAGTATTTT; CDR3: CASSLGLGTDTQYF; size: many; V: TRBV5-1; D: NA; J: TRBJ2-3
DNA: TGTGCCAGCAGTGGCCTGACAGGGTGGGCAGATACGCAGTATTTT; CDR3: CASSGLTGWADTQYF; size: many; V: TRBV25-1; D: TRBD1; J: TRBJ2-3
DNA: TGTGCCAGCAGCTTAGTCCCAGGGGTGACCGGGGAGCTGTTTTTT; CDR3: CASSLVPGVTGELFF; size: many; V: TRBV7-2; D: NA; J: TRBJ2-2
DNA: TGTGCCAGCAATCACAGGGGGGAAAACACTGAAGCTTTCTTT; CDR3: CASNHRGENTEAFF; size: many; V: TRBV6-1; D: TRBD1; J: TRBJ1-1
DNA: TGCAGTGCTAGACCCGGGGACGGTACTAATAATTCACCCCTCCACTTT; CDR3: CSARPGDGTNNSPLHF; size: NA; V: TRBV20-1; D: NA; J: TRBJ1-6
DNA: TGTGCCCGTAACCAGGGGATTAATTCACCCCTCCACTTT; CDR3: CARNQGINSPLHF; size: NA; V: TRBV30; D: NA; J: TRBJ1-6